Detailed here is one TCR beta chain. Data came from immunoSEQ multiplex PCR; TCRdb stores just in-frame clones and leaves some out. The sample lists 50,000 to 70,000 clones; 79% were seen once. The entry originates in a study of blood T cell repertoires in COVID-19. Study information: Samples came from the United States, Italy and Spain, spanning acute and convalescent COVID-19. The analysed material was cDNA or gDNA that came from T cells, B-cell-depleted T cells, or PBMCs.

The CDR3 is 14 amino acids. The germline gives CDR1 SGHNT, CDR2 YYREEE (reference sequence). V lost 4 bases to trimming and J lost 2 bases, with 13 bases between them. The specimen sequenced was peripheral blood. The TCR was taken from a man in his sixties with acute or convalescent COVID-19. J is TRBJ2-7 and V is TRBV5-4; the D gene is possibly TRBD2 (6 bases). CDR3 sequence (DNA): TGTGCCAGCAGCCCCGGGCGGGGCACCTACGAGCAGTACTTC. Translation gives CASSPGRGTYEQYF.